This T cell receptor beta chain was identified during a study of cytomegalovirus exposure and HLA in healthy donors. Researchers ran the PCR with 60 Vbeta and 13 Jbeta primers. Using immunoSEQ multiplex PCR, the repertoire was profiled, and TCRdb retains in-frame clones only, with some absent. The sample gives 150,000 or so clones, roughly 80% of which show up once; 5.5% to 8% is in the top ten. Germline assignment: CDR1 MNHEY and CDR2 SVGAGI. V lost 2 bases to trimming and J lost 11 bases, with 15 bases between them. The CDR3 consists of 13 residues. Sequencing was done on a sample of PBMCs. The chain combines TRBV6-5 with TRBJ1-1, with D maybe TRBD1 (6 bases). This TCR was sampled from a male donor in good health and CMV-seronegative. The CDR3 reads CASSYQTDSAAFF. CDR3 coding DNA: TGTGCCAGCAGTTACCAGACGGACAGTGCGGCTTTCTTT.